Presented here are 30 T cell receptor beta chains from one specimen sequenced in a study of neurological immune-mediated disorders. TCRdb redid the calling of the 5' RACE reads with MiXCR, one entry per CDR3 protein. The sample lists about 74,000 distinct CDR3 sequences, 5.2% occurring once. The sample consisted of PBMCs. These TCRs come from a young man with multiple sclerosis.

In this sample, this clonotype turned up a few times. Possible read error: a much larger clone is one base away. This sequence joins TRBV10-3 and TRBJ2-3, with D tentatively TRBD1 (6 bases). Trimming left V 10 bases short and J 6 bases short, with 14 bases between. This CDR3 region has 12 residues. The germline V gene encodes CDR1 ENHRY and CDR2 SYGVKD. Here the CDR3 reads CATNTRGDTQYF. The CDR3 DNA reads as TGTGCCACCAACACCAGGGGCGATACGCAGTATTTT.

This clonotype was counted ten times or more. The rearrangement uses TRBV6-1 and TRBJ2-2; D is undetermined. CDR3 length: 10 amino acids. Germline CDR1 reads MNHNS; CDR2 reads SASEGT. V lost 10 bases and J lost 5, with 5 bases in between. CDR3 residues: CATATGELFF. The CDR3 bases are TGTGCCACAGCAACCGGGGAGCTGTTTTTT.

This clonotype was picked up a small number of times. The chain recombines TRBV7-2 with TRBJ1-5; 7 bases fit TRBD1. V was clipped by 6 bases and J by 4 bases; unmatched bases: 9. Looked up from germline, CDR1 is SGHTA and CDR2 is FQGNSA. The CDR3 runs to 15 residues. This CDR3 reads CASRRQGTDNQPQHF. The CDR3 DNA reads TGTGCCAGCAGGCGACAGGGTACCGATAATCAGCCCCAGCATTTT.

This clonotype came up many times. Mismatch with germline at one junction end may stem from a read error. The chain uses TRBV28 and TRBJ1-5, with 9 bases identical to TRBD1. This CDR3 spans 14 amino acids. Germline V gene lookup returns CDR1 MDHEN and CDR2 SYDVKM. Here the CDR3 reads CASSGDREAQPQNF. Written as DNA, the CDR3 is TGTGCCAGCAGTGGGGACAGGGAAGCCCAGCCCCAGAATTTT.

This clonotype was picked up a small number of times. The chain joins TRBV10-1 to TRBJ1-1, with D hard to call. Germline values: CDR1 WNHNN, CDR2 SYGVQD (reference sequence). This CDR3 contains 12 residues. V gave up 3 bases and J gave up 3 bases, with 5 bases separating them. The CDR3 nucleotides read TGCGCCAGCAGTGATATGTACACTGAAGCTTTCTTT. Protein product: CASSDMYTEAFF.

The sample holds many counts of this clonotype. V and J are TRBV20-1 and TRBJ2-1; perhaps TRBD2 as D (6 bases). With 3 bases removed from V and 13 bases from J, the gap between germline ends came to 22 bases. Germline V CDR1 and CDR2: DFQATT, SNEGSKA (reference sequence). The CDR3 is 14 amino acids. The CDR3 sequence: CSASSERALRTQFF. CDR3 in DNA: TGCAGTGCTAGTAGCGAGCGGGCCCTCAGAACTCAGTTCTTC.

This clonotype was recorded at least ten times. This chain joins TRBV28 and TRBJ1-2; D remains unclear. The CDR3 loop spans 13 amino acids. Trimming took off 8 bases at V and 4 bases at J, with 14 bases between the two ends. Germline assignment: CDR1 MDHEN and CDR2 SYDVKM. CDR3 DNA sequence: TGTGCCAGCCACGTCAATGCACCCTATGGCTACACCTTC. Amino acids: CASHVNAPYGYTF.

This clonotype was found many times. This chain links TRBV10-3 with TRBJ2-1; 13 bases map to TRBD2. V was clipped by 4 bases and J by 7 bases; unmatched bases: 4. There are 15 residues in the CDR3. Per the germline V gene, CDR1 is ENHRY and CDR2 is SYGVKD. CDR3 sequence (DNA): TGTGCCATCAGTGGGACTAGCGGGGGAGCAAATGAGCAGTTCTTC. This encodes CAISGTSGGANEQFF.

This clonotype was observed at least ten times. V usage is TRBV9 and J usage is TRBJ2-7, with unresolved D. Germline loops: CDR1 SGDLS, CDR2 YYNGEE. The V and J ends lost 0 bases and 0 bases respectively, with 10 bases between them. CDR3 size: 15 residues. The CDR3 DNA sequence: TGTGCCAGCAGCGTAGGAATAGGGAACTCCTACGAGCAGTACTTC. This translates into CASSVGIGNSYEQYF.

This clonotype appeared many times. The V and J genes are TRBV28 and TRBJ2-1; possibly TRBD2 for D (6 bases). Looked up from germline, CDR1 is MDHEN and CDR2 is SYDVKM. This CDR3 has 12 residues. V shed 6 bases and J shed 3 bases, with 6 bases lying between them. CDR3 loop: CASRGGYNEQFF. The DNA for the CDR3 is TGTGCCAGCAGGGGAGGCTACAATGAGCAGTTCTTC.

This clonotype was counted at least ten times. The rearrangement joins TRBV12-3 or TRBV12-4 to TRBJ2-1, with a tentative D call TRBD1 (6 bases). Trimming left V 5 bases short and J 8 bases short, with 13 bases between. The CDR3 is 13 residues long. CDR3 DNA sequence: TGTGCCAGCAGTCCCCAGGGGCCCTATGAGCAGTTCTTC. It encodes CASSPQGPYEQFF.

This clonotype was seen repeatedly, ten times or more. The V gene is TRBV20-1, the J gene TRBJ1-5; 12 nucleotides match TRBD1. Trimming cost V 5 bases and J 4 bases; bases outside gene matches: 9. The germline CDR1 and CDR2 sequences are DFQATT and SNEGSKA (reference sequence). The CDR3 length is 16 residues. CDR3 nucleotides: TGCAGTGCTCTCTGGGGGACAGGGGGCGGTAATCAGCCCCAGCATTTT. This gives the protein CSALWGTGGGNQPQHF.

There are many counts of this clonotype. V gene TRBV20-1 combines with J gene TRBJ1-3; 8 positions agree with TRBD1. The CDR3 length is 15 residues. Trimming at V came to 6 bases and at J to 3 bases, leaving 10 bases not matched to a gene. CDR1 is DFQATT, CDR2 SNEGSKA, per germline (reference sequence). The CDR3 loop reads CSATTQGAVGNTIYF. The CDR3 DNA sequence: TGCAGTGCGACTACTCAGGGGGCGGTTGGAAACACCATATATTTT.

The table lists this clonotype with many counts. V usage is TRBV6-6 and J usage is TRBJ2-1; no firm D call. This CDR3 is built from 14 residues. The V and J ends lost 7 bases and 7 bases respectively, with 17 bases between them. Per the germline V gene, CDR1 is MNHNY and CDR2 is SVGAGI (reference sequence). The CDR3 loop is CASMDRVFGNEQFF. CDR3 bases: TGTGCCAGCATGGATAGGGTTTTTGGGAATGAGCAGTTCTTC.

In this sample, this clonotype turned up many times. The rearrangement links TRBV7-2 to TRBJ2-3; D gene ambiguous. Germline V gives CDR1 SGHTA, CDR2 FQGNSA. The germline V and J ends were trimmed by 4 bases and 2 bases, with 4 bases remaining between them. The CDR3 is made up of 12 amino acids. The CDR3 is CASSSYTDTQYF. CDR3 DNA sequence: TGTGCCAGCAGCTCCTACACAGATACGCAGTATTTT.

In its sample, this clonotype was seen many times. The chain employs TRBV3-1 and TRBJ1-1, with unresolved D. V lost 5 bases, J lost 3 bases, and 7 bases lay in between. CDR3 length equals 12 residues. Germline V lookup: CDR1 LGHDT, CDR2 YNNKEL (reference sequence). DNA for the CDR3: TGTGCCAGCAGCGCGGTACACACTGAAGCTTTCTTT. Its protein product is CASSAVHTEAFF.

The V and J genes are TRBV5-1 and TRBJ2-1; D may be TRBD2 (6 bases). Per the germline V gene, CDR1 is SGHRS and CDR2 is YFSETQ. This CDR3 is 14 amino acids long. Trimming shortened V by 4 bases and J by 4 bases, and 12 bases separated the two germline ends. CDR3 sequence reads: CASSRASEYNEQFF. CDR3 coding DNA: TGCGCCAGCAGCAGGGCTAGCGAGTACAATGAGCAGTTCTTC.

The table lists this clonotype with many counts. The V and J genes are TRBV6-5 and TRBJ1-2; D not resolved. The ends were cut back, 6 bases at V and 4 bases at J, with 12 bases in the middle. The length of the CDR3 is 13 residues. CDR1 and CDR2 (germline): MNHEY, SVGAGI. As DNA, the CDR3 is TGTGCCAGCAGACCTCCCGGGAGCTATGGCTACACCTTC. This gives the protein CASRPPGSYGYTF.

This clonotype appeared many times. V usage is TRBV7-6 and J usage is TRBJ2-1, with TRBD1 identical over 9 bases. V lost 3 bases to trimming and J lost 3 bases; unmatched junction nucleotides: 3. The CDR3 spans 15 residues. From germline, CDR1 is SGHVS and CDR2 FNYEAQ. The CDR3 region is CASSFQTGGYNEQFF. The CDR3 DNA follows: TGTGCCAGCAGCTTCCAGACAGGGGGCTACAATGAGCAGTTCTTC.

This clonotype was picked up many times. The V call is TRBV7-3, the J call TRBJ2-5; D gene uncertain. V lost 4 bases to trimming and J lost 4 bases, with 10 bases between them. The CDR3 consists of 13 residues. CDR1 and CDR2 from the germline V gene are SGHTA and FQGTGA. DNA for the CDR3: TGTGCCAGCAGCTCCACAAAGGGAGAGACCCAGTACTTC. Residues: CASSSTKGETQYF.

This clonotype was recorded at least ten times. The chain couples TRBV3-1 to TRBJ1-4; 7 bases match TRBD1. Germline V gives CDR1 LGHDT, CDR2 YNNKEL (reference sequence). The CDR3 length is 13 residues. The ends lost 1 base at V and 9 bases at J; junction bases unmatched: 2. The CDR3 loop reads CASSQGDSQKLFF. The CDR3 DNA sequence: TGTGCCAGCAGCCAAGGGGACAGCCAAAAACTGTTTTTT. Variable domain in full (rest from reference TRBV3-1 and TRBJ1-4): DTAVSQTPKYLVTQMGNDKSIKCEQNLGHDTMYWYKQDSKKFLKIMFSYNNKELIINETVPNRFSPKSPDKAHLNLHINSLELGDSAVYFCASSQGDSQKLFFGSGTQLSVL.

Here the CDR3 DNA reads TGCGCCAGCAGCTTGAACAAAGGGTCCGAGCAGTACTTC. Its protein product is CASSLNKGSEQYF. The chain is built from TRBV5-1 and TRBJ2-7, with D unresolved. The CDR3 runs to 13 residues. The germline V gene has CDR1 SGHRS and CDR2 YFSETQ. V was clipped by 1 base and J by 6 bases, with 11 bases between them.

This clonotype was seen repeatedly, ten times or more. CDR3 sequence (DNA): TGTGCCAGCAGCTCCGGACTAGCGGGAGTCGCAGGAAACATTCAGTACTTC. Amino acids: CASSSGLAGVAGNIQYF. The V and J genes are TRBV7-8 and TRBJ2-4; 13 bases match TRBD2. J gave up 6 bases and V 4 bases, and 9 bases lay outside the gene matches. This CDR3 has 17 residues. Germline V gene lookup returns CDR1 SGHVS and CDR2 FQNEAQ.

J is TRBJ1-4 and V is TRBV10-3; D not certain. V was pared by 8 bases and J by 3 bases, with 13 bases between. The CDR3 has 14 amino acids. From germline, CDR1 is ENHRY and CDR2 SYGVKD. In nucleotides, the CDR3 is TGTGCCATCGGCGACGGGGAATCTAATGAAAAACTGTTTTTT. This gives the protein CAIGDGESNEKLFF.

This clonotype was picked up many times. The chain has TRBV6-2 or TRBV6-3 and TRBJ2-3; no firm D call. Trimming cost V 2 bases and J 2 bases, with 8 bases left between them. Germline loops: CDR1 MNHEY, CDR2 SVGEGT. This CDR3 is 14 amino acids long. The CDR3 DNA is TGTGCCAGCAGTTACAGGCAGCACACAGATACGCAGTATTTT. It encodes CASSYRQHTDTQYF.

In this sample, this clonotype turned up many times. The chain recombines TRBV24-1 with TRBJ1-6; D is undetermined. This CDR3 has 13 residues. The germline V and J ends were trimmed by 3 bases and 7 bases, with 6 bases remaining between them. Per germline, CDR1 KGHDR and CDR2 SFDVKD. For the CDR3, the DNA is TGTGCCACCAGTGATGGAGGGAATTCACCCCTCCACTTT. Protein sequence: CATSDGGNSPLHF.

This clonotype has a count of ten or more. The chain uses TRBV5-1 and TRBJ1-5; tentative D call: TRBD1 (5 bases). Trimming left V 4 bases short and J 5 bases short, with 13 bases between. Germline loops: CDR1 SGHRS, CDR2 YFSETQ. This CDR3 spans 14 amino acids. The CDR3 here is CASSLDSTDQPQHF. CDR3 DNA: TGCGCCAGCAGCCTCGACAGTACAGATCAGCCCCAGCATTTT.

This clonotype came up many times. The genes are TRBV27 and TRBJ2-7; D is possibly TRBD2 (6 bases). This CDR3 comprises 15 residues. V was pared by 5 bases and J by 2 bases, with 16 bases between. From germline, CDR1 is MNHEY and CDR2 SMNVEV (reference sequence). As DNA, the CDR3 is TGTGCCAGCAGTCTCCGGGGAGGAGCCCCCTACGAGCAGTACTTC. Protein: CASSLRGGAPYEQYF.

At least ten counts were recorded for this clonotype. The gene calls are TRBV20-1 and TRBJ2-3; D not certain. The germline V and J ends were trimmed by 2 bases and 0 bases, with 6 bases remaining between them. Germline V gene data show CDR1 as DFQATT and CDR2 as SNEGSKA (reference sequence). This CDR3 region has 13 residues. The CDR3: CSARMVSTDTQYF. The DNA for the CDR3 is TGCAGTGCTAGAATGGTTAGCACAGATACGCAGTATTTT.

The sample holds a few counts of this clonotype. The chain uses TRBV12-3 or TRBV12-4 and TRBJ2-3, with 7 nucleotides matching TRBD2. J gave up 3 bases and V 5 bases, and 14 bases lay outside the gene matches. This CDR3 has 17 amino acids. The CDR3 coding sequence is TGTGCCAGCAGTCCGGGGACTTTTCAGGGAGGGACAGATACGCAGTATTTT. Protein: CASSPGTFQGGTDTQYF.